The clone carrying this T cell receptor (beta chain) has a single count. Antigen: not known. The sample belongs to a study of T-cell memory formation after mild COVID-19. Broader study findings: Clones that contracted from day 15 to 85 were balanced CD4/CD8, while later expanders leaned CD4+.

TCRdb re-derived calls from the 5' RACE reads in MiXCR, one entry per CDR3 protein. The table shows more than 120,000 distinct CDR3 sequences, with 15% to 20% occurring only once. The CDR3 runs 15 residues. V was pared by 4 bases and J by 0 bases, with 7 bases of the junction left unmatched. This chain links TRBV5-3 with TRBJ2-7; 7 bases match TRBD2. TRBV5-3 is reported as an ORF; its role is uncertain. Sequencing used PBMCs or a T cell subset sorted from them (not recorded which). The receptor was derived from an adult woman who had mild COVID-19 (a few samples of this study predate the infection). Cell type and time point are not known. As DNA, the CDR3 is TGTGCCAGAAGCAAAACCGGGACTACCTCCTACGAGCAGTACTTC. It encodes CARSKTGTTSYEQYF.